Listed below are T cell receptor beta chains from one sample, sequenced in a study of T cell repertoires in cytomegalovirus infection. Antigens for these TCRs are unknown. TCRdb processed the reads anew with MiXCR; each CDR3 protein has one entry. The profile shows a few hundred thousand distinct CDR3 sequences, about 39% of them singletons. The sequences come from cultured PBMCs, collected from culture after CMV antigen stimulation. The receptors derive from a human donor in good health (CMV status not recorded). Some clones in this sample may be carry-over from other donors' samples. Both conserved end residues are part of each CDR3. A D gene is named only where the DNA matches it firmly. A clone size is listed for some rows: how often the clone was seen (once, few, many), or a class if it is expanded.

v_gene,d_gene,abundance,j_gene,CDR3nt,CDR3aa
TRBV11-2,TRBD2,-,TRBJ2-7,TGTGCCAGCAGCTTATCGGCTAGCGGGAGAGCCTACGAGCAGTACTTC,CASSLSASGRAYEQYF
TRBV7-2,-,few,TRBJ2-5,TGTGCCAGCAGCCCCCCGTCTAGCGTCGAGACCCAGTACTTC,CASSPPSSVETQYF
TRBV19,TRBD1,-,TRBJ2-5,TGTGCCAGTAGTCCATGGACAGGGGCGGGAGAGACCCAGTACTTC,CASSPWTGAGETQYF
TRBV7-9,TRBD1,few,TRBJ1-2,TGTGCCAGCAGCTTGTTGCAGGGGGAGCACGGCTACACCTTC,CASSLLQGEHGYTF
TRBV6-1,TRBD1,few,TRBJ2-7,TGTGCCAGCAGTATCCGGGACAGCTCCTACGAGCAGTACTTC,CASSIRDSSYEQYF
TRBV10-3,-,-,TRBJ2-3,TGTGCCATCAGTGATTCAGCGGGCAGAGATACGCAGTATTTT,CAISDSAGRDTQYF
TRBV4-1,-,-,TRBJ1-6,TGCGCCAGCAGCCAAGTAGGCCCCAGGTCACCCCTCCACTTT,CASSQVGPRSPLHF
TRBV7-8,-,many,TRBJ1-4,TGTGCCAGCAGTCGTAATGAAAAACTGTTTTTT,CASSRNEKLFF
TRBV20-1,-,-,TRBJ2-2,TGCAGTGCTAGACGACTAGAAACGGACACCGGGGAGCTGTTTTTT,CSARRLETDTGELFF
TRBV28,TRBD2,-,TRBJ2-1,TGTGCCAGCAGTCCCCTTAACCCACCTAGCGGGGACAGCTACAATGAGCAGTTCTTC,CASSPLNPPSGDSYNEQFF
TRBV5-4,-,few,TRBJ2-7,TGTGCCAGCAGCTTGGGGGCCGGACAGAACTCCTACGAGCAGTACTTC,CASSLGAGQNSYEQYF
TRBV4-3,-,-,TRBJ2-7,TGCGCCAGCAGGGGGGTAGGGCCCTACGAGCAGTACTTC,CASRGVGPYEQYF
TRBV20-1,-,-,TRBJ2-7,TGCAGTGCTCGGGACAGGCGCGGGGGCTACGAGCAGTACTTC,CSARDRRGGYEQYF
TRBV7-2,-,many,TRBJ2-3,TGTGCCAGCAGCCCACCGGGACTGGCGGACCCCACAGATACGCAGTATTTT,CASSPPGLADPTDTQYF
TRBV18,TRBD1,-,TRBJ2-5,TGTGCCAGCTCACCACGAGACAGGGGATCCGAGACCCAGTACTTC,CASSPRDRGSETQYF
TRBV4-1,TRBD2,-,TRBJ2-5,TGCGCCAGCAGGTCCCAGACTAGCGGGGGGGAGACCCAGTACTTC,CASRSQTSGGETQYF
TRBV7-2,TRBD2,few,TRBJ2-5,TGTGCCAGCAGCCAATCGGGACTAGCGGAGACCCAGTACTTC,CASSQSGLAETQYF
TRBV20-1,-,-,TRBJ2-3,TGCAGTGCTCTCAGGGGAGATACGCAGTATTTT,CSALRGDTQYF
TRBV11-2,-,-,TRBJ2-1,TGTGCCAGCAGCAAGAGCGGTCTCGACTACAATGAGCAGTTCTTC,CASSKSGLDYNEQFF
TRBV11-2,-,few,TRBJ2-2,TGTGCCAGCAGCCCCTCCAGGGAGACCGGGGAGCTGTTTTTT,CASSPSRETGELFF
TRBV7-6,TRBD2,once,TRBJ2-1,TGTGCCAGCAGCTTAGCCCAGCGGGGTAGCAATGAGCAGTTCTTC,CASSLAQRGSNEQFF
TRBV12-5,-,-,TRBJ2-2,TGTGCTGGTTCTGGGGTCACCGGGGAGCTGTTTTTT,CAGSGVTGELFF
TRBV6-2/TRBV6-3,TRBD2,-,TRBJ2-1,TGTGCCAGCAGTTACGAGATACTAGCGGGACGCTCCTACAATGAGCAGTTCTTC,CASSYEILAGRSYNEQFF
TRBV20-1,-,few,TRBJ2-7,TGCAGTGCTAGCCGAATCCAAGGAGGAGTCTACGAGCAGTACTTC,CSASRIQGGVYEQYF
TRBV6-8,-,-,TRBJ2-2,TGTGCCAGCAGCAAACCTAAGGGCAGCGTTCGGACGAACACCGGGGAGCTGTTTTTT,CASSKPKGSVRTNTGELFF
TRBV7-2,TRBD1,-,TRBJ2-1,TGTGCCAGCAGCACCAACACTGACAGGGCTGATGAGCAGTTCTTC,CASSTNTDRADEQFF
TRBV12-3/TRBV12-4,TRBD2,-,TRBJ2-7,TGTGCCAGCAGTTCATCTAGCGGGGGGAGGTACGAGCAGTACTTC,CASSSSSGGRYEQYF
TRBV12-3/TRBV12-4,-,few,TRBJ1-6,TGTGCCAGCAGTTTGTTCAGGGACTGGAGACCCCTCCACTTT,CASSLFRDWRPLHF
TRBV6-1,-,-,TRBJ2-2,TGTGCCAGCAGTTCCGGCGGGGAGCTGTTTTTT,CASSSGGELFF
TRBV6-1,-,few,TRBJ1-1,TGTGCCAGCAGTAAAGGACAGAGTGAAGCTTTCTTT,CASSKGQSEAFF
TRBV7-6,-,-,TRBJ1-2,TGTGCCAGCAGCTTACAACAGGGAAGAGGCTACACCTTC,CASSLQQGRGYTF
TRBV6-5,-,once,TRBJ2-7,TGTGCCAGCAGTCCCGGTATGTGGGGGCTGTCCTACGAGCAGTACTTC,CASSPGMWGLSYEQYF
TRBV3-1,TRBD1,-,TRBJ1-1,TGTGCCAGCAGTACGATCAGGGGGACTGAAGCTTTCTTT,CASSTIRGTEAFF
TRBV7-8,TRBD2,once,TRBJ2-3,TGTGCCAGCAGCTTTAGGAGGCTAGCGGGAGATACGCAGTATTTT,CASSFRRLAGDTQYF
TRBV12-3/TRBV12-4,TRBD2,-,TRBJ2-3,TGTGCCAGCACCATCCTACTAGCGGGAGTAAGTGATACGCAGTATTTT,CASTILLAGVSDTQYF
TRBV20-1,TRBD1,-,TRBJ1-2,TGCAGTGCTTCCCACAGGGGTAGTGGCTACACCTTC,CSASHRGSGYTF
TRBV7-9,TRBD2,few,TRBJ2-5,TGTGCCAGCAGGCTGACTAGCGCCGGTTTGGAGACCCAGTACTTC,CASRLTSAGLETQYF
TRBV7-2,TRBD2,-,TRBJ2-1,TGTGCCAGCAGCTTACGCGGGGGTCTAGCGCAAAACAATGAGCAGTTCTTC,CASSLRGGLAQNNEQFF
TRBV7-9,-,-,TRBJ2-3,TGTGCCAGCAGCTCAACAGGGAGGGACACAGATACGCAGTATTTT,CASSSTGRDTDTQYF
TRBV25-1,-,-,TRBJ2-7,TGTGCCAATCACAGGTTCTCCTACGAGCAGTACTTC,CANHRFSYEQYF
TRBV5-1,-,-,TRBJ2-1,TGCGCCAGCAGTCGAGTGGGCCAGAGCTCCTACAATGAGCAGTTCTTC,CASSRVGQSSYNEQFF
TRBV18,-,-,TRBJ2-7,TGTGCCAGCTCACCACCAGGACAGCCCTACGAGCAGTACTTC,CASSPPGQPYEQYF
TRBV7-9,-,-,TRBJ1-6,TGTGCCAGCAGCTTAGGCGTGGGGTCCTATAATTCACCCCTCCACTTT,CASSLGVGSYNSPLHF
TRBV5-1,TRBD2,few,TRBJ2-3,TGCGCCAGCAGCTTGTATTCTAGCGGGAGCACAGATACGCAGTATTTT,CASSLYSSGSTDTQYF
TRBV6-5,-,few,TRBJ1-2,TGTGCCAGCAGTTTGTCGGGGGGCGAAAGTTCGTCCTATGGCTACACCTTC,CASSLSGGESSSYGYTF
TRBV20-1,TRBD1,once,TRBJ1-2,TGCAGTGCTCCCGACAGGGCCTCTAGCTATGGCTACACCTTC,CSAPDRASSYGYTF
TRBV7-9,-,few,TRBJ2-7,TGTGCCAGCAGCACGCATGGCAGGGGAGGTGCCTACGAGCAGTACTTC,CASSTHGRGGAYEQYF
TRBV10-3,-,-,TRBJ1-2,TGTGCCATCAGTGAGAGTTCCGGGGAAGGGACTAACTATGGCTACACCTTC,CAISESSGEGTNYGYTF
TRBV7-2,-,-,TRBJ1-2,TGTGCCAGCAGCTTGACTTGGGGCCAGCCCCCGCCCTACACCTTC,CASSLTWGQPPPYTF